The rows below give T cell receptor beta chains drawn from one sample of a study of response to subunit inactivated influenza vaccine. TCRdb fed the RT-PCR reads into MiXCR, producing one record per CDR3 protein. The table records hundreds of thousands of distinct CDR3 sequences, 10% to 15% of them present only once. Sequenced here: non-naive T cells sorted from PBMCs, sampled 14 to 15 days before vaccination. These receptors were obtained from a man aged 50 or older who received an inactivated influenza vaccine. The CDR3 runs from the conserved cysteine through the conserved F or W. Fields, in order: CDR3 length, J gene, V gene, D gene, clone size, CDR3 DNA, CDR3 protein. A D gene is named only where the DNA matches it firmly. Clone sizes are given selectively: once, few, many, or a class where the clone is expanded.

cdr3_length: 16
j_call: TRBJ2-3
v_call: TRBV5-1
d_call: NA
clone_size: many
cdr3_nt: TGCGCCAGCAGCTTGGCTATAGCGAGCGGAACAGATACGCAGTATTTT
cdr3_aa: CASSLAIASGTDTQYF

cdr3_length: 18
j_call: TRBJ2-6
v_call: TRBV18
d_call: NA
clone_size: many
cdr3_nt: TGTGCCAGCTCACCAAAGGCAGGAACCCTCGACGGGGCCAACGTCCTGACTTTC
cdr3_aa: CASSPKAGTLDGANVLTF

cdr3_length: 11
j_call: TRBJ1-1
v_call: TRBV2
d_call: NA
clone_size: few
cdr3_nt: TGTGCCAGCAGTGAGATCTCTGAAGCTTTCTTT
cdr3_aa: CASSEISEAFF

cdr3_length: 16
j_call: TRBJ2-1
v_call: TRBV20-1
d_call: NA
clone_size: NA
cdr3_nt: TGCAGTGCTAGAGATCCCGGGGGGCAGGCCTACAATGAGCAGTTCTTC
cdr3_aa: CSARDPGGQAYNEQFF

cdr3_length: 15
j_call: TRBJ2-7
v_call: TRBV20-1
d_call: NA
clone_size: NA
cdr3_nt: TGCAGTGCCAAAACACTAGCCGCCGACTCCTACGAGCAGTACTTC
cdr3_aa: CSAKTLAADSYEQYF

cdr3_length: 16
j_call: TRBJ2-3
v_call: TRBV25-1
d_call: TRBD2
clone_size: few
cdr3_nt: TGTGCCAGCAGTGAATCCCGACTAGCCGGGCCAGATACGCAGTATTTT
cdr3_aa: CASSESRLAGPDTQYF

cdr3_length: 15
j_call: TRBJ2-3
v_call: TRBV11-2
d_call: TRBD2
clone_size: NA
cdr3_nt: TGTGCCAGCAGGCTTGGGGGAGGGAGCACAGATACGCAGTATTTT
cdr3_aa: CASRLGGGSTDTQYF

cdr3_length: 17
j_call: TRBJ2-2
v_call: TRBV20-1
d_call: TRBD2
clone_size: NA
cdr3_nt: TGCTGTGCTAGACGGACTAGCGGGACTCTTAACACCGGGGAGCTGTTTTTT
cdr3_aa: CCARRTSGTLNTGELFF

cdr3_length: 12
j_call: TRBJ2-1
v_call: TRBV10-2
d_call: NA
clone_size: NA
cdr3_nt: TGCGCCAGCAGTGAGTTTTACAATGAGCAGTTCTTC
cdr3_aa: CASSEFYNEQFF

cdr3_length: 12
j_call: TRBJ1-1
v_call: TRBV29-1
d_call: NA
clone_size: few
cdr3_nt: TGCAGCGCCTCGAGGCAGAACACTGAAGCTTTCTTT
cdr3_aa: CSASRQNTEAFF

cdr3_length: 13
j_call: TRBJ1-1
v_call: TRBV19
d_call: NA
clone_size: few
cdr3_nt: TGTGCCAGTAGTCGCGTTCGTGACACTGAAGCTTTCTTT
cdr3_aa: CASSRVRDTEAFF

cdr3_length: 17
j_call: TRBJ1-5
v_call: TRBV6-2/TRBV6-3
d_call: TRBD1
clone_size: few
cdr3_nt: TGTGCCAGCAGTTACTGGGCTGGGACAGGGAAGGATCAGCCCCAGCATTTT
cdr3_aa: CASSYWAGTGKDQPQHF

cdr3_length: 15
j_call: TRBJ1-2
v_call: TRBV7-2
d_call: TRBD1
clone_size: NA
cdr3_nt: TGTGCCAGCAACTTAGCCCCTGACAGGGACTATGGCTACACCTTC
cdr3_aa: CASNLAPDRDYGYTF

cdr3_length: 15
j_call: TRBJ2-2
v_call: TRBV9
d_call: NA
clone_size: NA
cdr3_nt: TGTGCCAGCAGCGTAACCCCGGGCACGACCGGGGAGCTGTTTTTT
cdr3_aa: CASSVTPGTTGELFF

cdr3_length: 18
j_call: TRBJ2-7
v_call: TRBV7-2
d_call: NA
clone_size: few
cdr3_nt: TGTGCCAGCAGCTTAGCCCCCAAGGGAGGGGGGAAGGCCTACGAGCAGTACTTC
cdr3_aa: CASSLAPKGGGKAYEQYF

cdr3_length: 15
j_call: TRBJ1-1
v_call: TRBV27
d_call: TRBD1
clone_size: few
cdr3_nt: TGTGCCAGCAGTCCAGGGACAGGATGGCGCACTGAAGCTTTCTTT
cdr3_aa: CASSPGTGWRTEAFF